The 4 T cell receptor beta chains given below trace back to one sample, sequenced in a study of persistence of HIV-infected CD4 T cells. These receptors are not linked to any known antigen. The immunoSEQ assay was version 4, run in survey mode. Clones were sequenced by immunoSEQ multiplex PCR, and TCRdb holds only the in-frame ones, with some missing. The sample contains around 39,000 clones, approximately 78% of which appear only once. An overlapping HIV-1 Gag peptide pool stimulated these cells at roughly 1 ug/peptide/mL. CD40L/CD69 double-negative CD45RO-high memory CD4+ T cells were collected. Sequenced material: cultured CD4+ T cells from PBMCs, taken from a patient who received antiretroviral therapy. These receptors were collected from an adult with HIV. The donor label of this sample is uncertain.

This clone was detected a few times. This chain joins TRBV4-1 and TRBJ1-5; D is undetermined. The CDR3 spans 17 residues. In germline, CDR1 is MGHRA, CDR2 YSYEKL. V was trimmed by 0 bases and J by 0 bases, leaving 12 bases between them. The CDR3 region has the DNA TGCGCCAGCAGCCAAGAGCCGGCTCAATATAGCAATCAGCCCCAGCATTTT. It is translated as CASSQEPAQYSNQPQHF.

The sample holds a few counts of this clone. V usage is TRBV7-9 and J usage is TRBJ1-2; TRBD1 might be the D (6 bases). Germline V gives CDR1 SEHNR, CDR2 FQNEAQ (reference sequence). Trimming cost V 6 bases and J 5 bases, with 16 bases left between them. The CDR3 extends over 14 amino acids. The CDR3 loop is CASRGQGTGYGYTF. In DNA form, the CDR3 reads TGTGCCAGCAGGGGGCAGGGGACGGGGTATGGCTACACCTTC.

CDR3 DNA sequence: TGTGCCAGTAGCCCCCTGAGGGGGGGCCCCGGGGAGCTGTTTTTT. It is translated as CASSPLRGGPGELFF. The V and J genes are TRBV19 and TRBJ2-2; tentative D call: TRBD2 (7 bases). The germline V and J ends were trimmed by 6 bases and 6 bases, with 17 bases remaining between them. The CDR3 is 15 amino acids. Germline CDR1 and CDR2: LNHDA and SQIVND (reference sequence).

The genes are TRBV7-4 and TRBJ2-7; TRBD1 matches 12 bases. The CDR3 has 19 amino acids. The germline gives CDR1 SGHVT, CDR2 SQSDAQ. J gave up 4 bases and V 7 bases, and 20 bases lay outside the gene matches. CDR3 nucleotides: TGTGCCAGCACCAAACAGGGGGACAGGGGGCCCCGCCACCCTTACGAGCAGTACTTC. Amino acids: CASTKQGDRGPRHPYEQYF.